This entry lists 32 T cell receptor beta chains sequenced from one sample in a study of T cell changes during pregnancy in multiple sclerosis. The assay was immunoSEQ multiplex PCR, and TCRdb's table has in-frame clones only and misses some. The repertoire holds around 31,000 clones, with just over 85% as singletons. The material was CD4+ T cells from peripheral blood mononuclear cells, obtained in the first trimester of pregnancy. These receptors all come from a female donor in good health, enrolled as a control in a pregnancy study.

J is TRBJ1-1 and V is TRBV13; perhaps TRBD1 as D (6 bases). CDR1 PRHDT and CDR2 FYEKMQ come from the germline V gene (reference sequence). The CDR3 has 17 amino acids. The V and J ends lost 5 bases and 0 bases respectively, with 19 bases between them. DNA for the CDR3: TGTGCCAGCAGCACCACAGGGTGGATCAGGGTGAACACTGAAGCTTTCTTT. It is translated as CASSTTGWIRVNTEAFF. Based on the CDR3 plus reference TRBV13 and TRBJ1-1, the full variable domain is AAGVIQSPRHLIKEKRETATLKCYPIPRHDTVYWYQQGPGQDPQFLISFYEKMQSDKGSIPDRFSAQQFSDYHSELNMSSLELGDSALYFCASSTTGWIRVNTEAFFGQGTRLTVV.

For this clone: A junction end diverges from the germline sequence, so it may reflect a read error. The chain couples TRBV6-6 to TRBJ1-6; unclear D gene. Germline V gives CDR1 MNHNY, CDR2 SVGAGI (reference sequence). CDR3 size: 14 residues. The CDR3 sequence is CASSYSTSISTTSF. The CDR3 bases are TGTGCCAGCAGTTACTCGACTTCGATATCCACTACAAGCTTT.

The chain uses TRBV27 and TRBJ1-2; 9 bases align to TRBD1. The CDR3 length is 13 residues. The V gene's germline CDR1 is MNHEY and CDR2 SMNVEV (reference sequence). Germline trimming cut 6 bases from V and 8 bases from J; bases unmatched to any gene: 7. In nucleotides, the CDR3 is TGTGCCAGCAGCACAGGGGGCGCGGGAGGCTACACCTTC. This translates into CASSTGGAGGYTF.

V usage is TRBV7-2 and J usage is TRBJ2-7, with 7 bases that match TRBD2. In germline, CDR1 is SGHTA, CDR2 FQGNSA. V was pared by 3 bases and J by 0 bases, with 8 bases of the junction left unmatched. This CDR3 spans 16 amino acids. In DNA, the CDR3 is TGTGCCAGCAGCTTTAAGCTGGGCGGGAGCTCCTACGAGCAGTACTTC. It codes for CASSFKLGGSSYEQYF.

The chain has TRBV19 and TRBJ1-2, with TRBD1 matching 9 bases. Germline CDR1 is LNHDA and CDR2 is SQIVND (reference sequence). V shed 2 bases and J 2 bases; nucleotides not matched to a gene: 3. The CDR3 length is 15 residues. Written as DNA, the CDR3 is TGTGCCAGTAGTATAAGGGACAGGGCGAACTATGGCTACACCTTC. Translating it yields CASSIRDRANYGYTF.

The rearrangement uses TRBV5-6 and TRBJ2-4; 12 bases match TRBD1. Germline values: CDR1 SGHDT, CDR2 YYEEEE. The length of the CDR3 is 16 residues. The J segment lost 7 bases and the V segment lost 2 bases, leaving 7 bases of the junction unmatched. This CDR3 is CASSFPGQGARNIQYF. The DNA for the CDR3 is TGTGCCAGCAGCTTTCCGGGACAGGGGGCGAGGAACATTCAGTACTTC.

The gene calls are TRBV19 and TRBJ1-1, with a possible D match to TRBD1 (5 bases). The CDR3 extends over 15 amino acids. Germline V gene lookup returns CDR1 LNHDA and CDR2 SQIVND (reference sequence). V gave up 4 bases and J gave up 7 bases, with 19 bases separating them. The CDR3 reads CASSNQGNVGSEAFF. Here the CDR3 DNA reads TGTGCCAGTAGTAACCAGGGTAATGTGGGCAGTGAAGCTTTCTTT. Drawing the rest from reference TRBV19 and TRBJ1-1, the complete variable domain is DGGITQSPKYLFRKEGQNVTLSCEQNLNHDAMYWYRQDPGQGLRLIYYSQIVNDFQKGDIAEGYSVSREKKESFPLTVTSAQKNPTAFYLCASSNQGNVGSEAFFGQGTRLTVV.

The chain employs TRBV15 and TRBJ1-4; TRBD1 matches 7 bases. The CDR3 consists of 14 residues. Trimming at V came to 0 bases and at J to 6 bases, leaving 1 base not matched to a gene. The V gene's germline CDR1 is LNHNV and CDR2 YYDKDF (reference sequence). CDR3 amino acids: CATSREGGDEKLFF. Here the CDR3 DNA reads TGTGCCACCAGCAGAGAAGGGGGCGATGAAAAACTGTTTTTT.

This chain joins TRBV19 and TRBJ2-7; TRBD1 might be the D (6 bases). With 4 bases removed from V and 0 bases from J, the gap between germline ends came to 13 bases. The CDR3 spans 15 residues. Germline CDR1 LNHDA, CDR2 SQIVND (reference sequence). The CDR3 bases are TGTGCCAGTAGTAAACGACAGGACGGCTCCTACGAGCAGTACTTC. Encoded protein: CASSKRQDGSYEQYF.

The count of this clone is one. Other DNA sequences in this specimen translate into the identical CDR3. This sequence joins TRBV4-3 and TRBJ2-7; 11 bases are shared with TRBD2. Germline CDR1 is LGHNA and CDR2 is YSLEER. This CDR3 spans 18 amino acids. V lost 4 bases to trimming and J lost 0 bases; unmatched junction nucleotides: 11. Here the CDR3 reads CASSRVRGTSGDSYEQYF. The CDR3 DNA reads as TGCGCCAGCAGCCGAGTCAGGGGGACTAGCGGAGACTCCTACGAGCAGTACTTC.

This clone showed up just a few times. V usage is TRBV6-4 and J usage is TRBJ2-2; 7 nucleotides align to TRBD1. Per germline, CDR1 MRHNA and CDR2 SNTAGT. Germline trimming cut 4 bases from V and 5 bases from J; bases unmatched to any gene: 7. This CDR3 is built from 15 residues. CDR3 protein: CASSVNRGSTGELFF. CDR3 sequence (DNA): TGTGCCAGCAGTGTGAACAGGGGCTCGACCGGGGAGCTGTTTTTT.

V gene TRBV19 combines with J gene TRBJ1-1, with D perhaps matching TRBD1 (5 bases). V was trimmed by 3 bases and J by 5 bases, leaving 13 bases between them. CDR1 and CDR2 (germline): LNHDA, SQIVND (reference sequence). This CDR3 spans 14 amino acids. The CDR3 nucleotides are TGTGCCAGTAGTATCGATAGGGAGGGGACTGAAGCTTTCTTT. Residues: CASSIDREGTEAFF.

The rearrangement links TRBV30 to TRBJ1-1, with D hard to call. Trimming took 0 bases from V and 3 from J, leaving 14 bases between them. The CDR3 is 15 residues long. The germline V gene has CDR1 GTSNPN and CDR2 SVGIG (reference sequence). CDR3 residues: CAWSVLAGWDTEAFF. In DNA form, the CDR3 reads TGTGCCTGGAGTGTACTGGCGGGCTGGGACACTGAAGCTTTCTTT.

This chain joins TRBV7-9 and TRBJ1-2; D is perhaps TRBD1 (5 bases). Trimming stripped 5 bases from V and 2 bases from J, with 12 bases between. The CDR3 totals 14 residues. Germline V gives CDR1 SEHNR, CDR2 FQNEAQ (reference sequence). The CDR3 bases are TGTGCCAGCAGCGCCGCCCCAGGGAACTATGGCTACACCTTC. This gives the protein CASSAAPGNYGYTF.

CDR3 sequence reads: CASSPTGDSYEQYF. The CDR3 DNA reads TGTGCCAGCAGCCCTACAGGGGACTCCTACGAGCAGTACTTC. This sequence joins TRBV5-4 and TRBJ2-7; 7 nucleotides agree with TRBD1. From germline, CDR1 is SGHNT and CDR2 YYREEE (reference sequence). V lost 4 bases, J lost 0 bases, and 4 bases stayed unmatched. The CDR3 sequence is 14 residues long. The full variable domain, with the rest looked up from reference TRBV5-4 and TRBJ2-7, is ETGVTQSPTHLIKTRGQQVTLRCSSQSGHNTVSWYQQALGQGPQFIFQYYREEENGRGNFPPRFSGLQFPNYSSELNVNALELDDSALYLCASSPTGDSYEQYFGPGTRLTVT.

J is TRBJ2-2 and V is TRBV5-4; TRBD1 matches 7 bases. CDR3 length equals 17 residues. The V gene end was trimmed by 4 bases and the J gene end by 7 bases; junction bases not matched to a gene: 16. CDR1 SGHNT and CDR2 YYREEE come from the germline V gene (reference sequence). The DNA of the CDR3 is TGTGCCAGCAGCGCCACGCCCGGGACAGCGGAGAGCGGGGAGCTGTTTTTT. Protein: CASSATPGTAESGELFF.

V gene TRBV7-2 combines with J gene TRBJ2-3; 12 bases fit TRBD2. The CDR3 totals 16 residues. V was clipped by 4 bases and J by 5 bases; unmatched bases: 7. Germline V CDR1 and CDR2: SGHTA, FQGNSA. The CDR3 nucleotides are TGTGCCAGCAGCTCTCGGACTAGCGGGATTGGAGATACGCAGTATTTT. This codes for CASSSRTSGIGDTQYF. The full variable domain, its missing parts supplied by reference TRBV7-2 and TRBJ2-3, is GAGVSQSPSNKVTEKGKDVELRCDPISGHTALYWYRQSLGQGLEFLIYFQGNSAPDKSGLPSDRFSAERTGGSVSTLTIQRTQQEDSAVYLCASSSRTSGIGDTQYFGPGTRLTVL.

The J gene is TRBJ1-3, the V gene TRBV15; possible D gene TRBD1, 5 bases. The CDR3 extends over 16 amino acids. Trimming took 0 bases from V and 0 from J, leaving 9 bases between them. In germline, CDR1 is LNHNV, CDR2 YYDKDF (reference sequence). The CDR3 DNA follows: TGTGCCACCAGCAGAGATGTGGACAACTCTGGAAACACCATATATTTT. Residues: CATSRDVDNSGNTIYF. Based on the CDR3 plus reference TRBV15 and TRBJ1-3, the full variable domain is DAMVIQNPRYQVTQFGKPVTLSCSQTLNHNVMYWYQQKSSQAPKLLFHYYDKDFNNEADTPDNFQSRRPNTSFCFLDIRSPGLGDTAMYLCATSRDVDNSGNTIYFGEGSWLTVV.

This clone came up a few times. J is TRBJ2-1 and V is TRBV6-4, with 11 bases identical to TRBD2. Germline assignment: CDR1 MRHNA and CDR2 SNTAGT. The CDR3 is made up of 15 amino acids. With 0 bases clipped from V and 6 bases from J, the junction kept 1 base outside the gene matches. The CDR3 sequence: CASSDSSGGANEQFF. In DNA form, the CDR3 reads TGTGCCAGCAGTGACTCTAGCGGGGGGGCCAATGAGCAGTTCTTC.

This chain uses TRBV6-1 with TRBJ1-2; TRBD1 is a possible D gene (5 bases). The germline gives CDR1 MNHNS, CDR2 SASEGT. The CDR3 runs 14 residues. V lost 0 bases, J lost 5 bases, and 10 bases lay in between. The CDR3 DNA reads TGTGCCAGCAGTGAAGCGGGGCGGTTATATGGCTACACCTTC. Its translation: CASSEAGRLYGYTF.

The chain carries TRBV18 and TRBJ2-3, with TRBD2 identical over 9 bases. From germline, CDR1 is KGHSH and CDR2 LQKENI. Trimming took 3 bases from V and 4 from J; bases not matched to a gene: 11. The CDR3 runs 17 residues. CDR3 sequence reads: CASSPPGSGGSPDTQYF. In DNA form, the CDR3 reads TGTGCCAGCTCACCCCCGGGGAGCGGGGGGTCCCCAGATACGCAGTATTTT.

The chain combines TRBV30 with TRBJ1-4; 9 positions agree with TRBD1. CDR3 size: 14 residues. The germline V gene has CDR1 GTSNPN and CDR2 SVGIG (reference sequence). The V gene end was trimmed by 2 bases and the J gene end by 8 bases; junction bases not matched to a gene: 6. Here the CDR3 DNA reads TGTGCCTGGAGTAGGGACAGGGCTCGGGAAAAACTGTTTTTT. This codes for CAWSRDRAREKLFF.

This sequence joins TRBV6-5 and TRBJ2-7, with 10 bases identical to TRBD1. Germline V gives CDR1 MNHEY, CDR2 SVGAGI. V was pared by 5 bases and J by 0 bases, with 4 bases of the junction left unmatched. CDR3 size: 15 residues. Here the CDR3 DNA reads TGTGCCAGCAGTCGGGACAGGGGTAGCTCCTACGAGCAGTACTTC. Translation: CASSRDRGSSYEQYF.

V and J are TRBV2 and TRBJ1-6, with TRBD1 matching over 7 bases. This CDR3 comprises 15 residues. The germline V gene has CDR1 SNHLY and CDR2 FYNNEI. V shed 4 bases, J shed 6 bases, and the junction held 6 bases outside the gene matches. CDR3 amino acids: CASSVSDRANSPLHF. The CDR3 DNA follows: TGTGCCAGCAGTGTCTCTGACAGGGCTAATTCACCCCTCCACTTT. Filled out from reference TRBV2 and TRBJ1-6, the complete variable domain reads EPEVTQTPSHQVTQMGQEVILRCVPISNHLYFYWYRQILGQKVEFLVSFYNNEISEKSEIFDDQFSVERPDGSNFTLKIRSTKLEDSAMYFCASSVSDRANSPLHFGNGTRLTVT.

This clone was picked up a small number of times. This sequence joins TRBV7-3 and TRBJ2-3, with 8 bases fitting TRBD1. Per germline, CDR1 SGHTA and CDR2 FQGTGA. The CDR3 length is 15 residues. Trimming cost V 2 bases and J 5 bases; bases outside gene matches: 6. For the CDR3, the DNA is TGTGCCAGCAGCTTACAACAGGGGGTCGGAGATACGCAGTATTTT. Translated, it gives CASSLQQGVGDTQYF.

The chain carries TRBV6-5 and TRBJ2-3; TRBD2 is a possible D gene (5 bases). Trimming left V 4 bases short and J 1 base short, with 12 bases between. The CDR3 is 15 residues long. The germline V gene has CDR1 MNHEY and CDR2 SVGAGI. The CDR3 nucleotides read TGTGCCAGCAGTTCCGGTTTGAGGGGCACAGATACGCAGTATTTT. Translated, it gives CASSSGLRGTDTQYF.

V usage is TRBV27 and J usage is TRBJ1-1, with TRBD1 matching over 11 bases. V gave up 5 bases and J gave up 5 bases; unmatched junction bases: 10. This CDR3 spans 16 amino acids. Germline V gives CDR1 MNHEY, CDR2 SMNVEV (reference sequence). The chain's CDR3 is CASSLWTGGSLTEAFF. CDR3 nucleotide sequence: TGTGCCAGCAGTCTATGGACAGGGGGCAGTTTGACTGAAGCTTTCTTT.

The V gene is TRBV2, the J gene TRBJ1-5; TRBD1 is a possible D gene (5 bases). The V and J ends lost 3 bases and 6 bases respectively, with 9 bases between them. From germline, CDR1 is SNHLY and CDR2 FYNNEI. This CDR3 spans 13 amino acids. The CDR3, as DNA: TGTGCCAGCAGTGAGGGGGGAGGTCAGCCCCAGCATTTT. The encoded protein is CASSEGGGQPQHF.

The CDR3 loop reads CASSVEWRGNTIYF. The CDR3 coding sequence is TGTGCCAGCAGCGTCGAATGGAGGGGAAACACCATATATTTT. The gene calls are TRBV9 and TRBJ1-3, with no clear D. This CDR3 contains 14 residues. Trimming stripped 2 bases from V and 4 bases from J, with 10 bases between. The germline V gene encodes CDR1 SGDLS and CDR2 YYNGEE.

The rearrangement joins TRBV11-1 to TRBJ2-2, with 8 nucleotides matching TRBD2. Germline lookup yields CDR1 SGHAT and CDR2 FQDESV (reference sequence). The junction had 12 bases not matched to a gene; V was cut back by 1 base and J by 2 bases. This CDR3 is built from 19 residues. CDR3 in DNA: TGTGCCAGCAGCTTAGTTACGGGCGGCGGGGGGACCAACACCGGGGAGCTGTTTTTT. Residues: CASSLVTGGGGTNTGELFF.

This clone was recorded only once. The CDR3 loop is CASSLQGATNEKLFF. DNA of the CDR3: TGTGCCAGCAGCCTCCAGGGGGCAACTAATGAAAAACTGTTTTTT. V and J are TRBV7-2 and TRBJ1-4; TRBD1 matches at 7 bases. This CDR3 contains 15 residues. CDR1 SGHTA and CDR2 FQGNSA come from the germline V gene. The J segment lost 0 bases and the V segment lost 5 bases, leaving 3 bases of the junction unmatched.

The CDR3 DNA follows: TGTGCCAGCAGCTTGGGGATCATCGAGGACGTCCTGACTTTC. It specifies CASSLGIIEDVLTF. The rearrangement joins TRBV5-6 to TRBJ2-6; D call uncertain. Germline lookup yields CDR1 SGHDT and CDR2 YYEEEE. The CDR3 consists of 14 residues. The V end was cut by 0 bases, the J end by 11 bases, with 12 bases between.